This T cell receptor (beta chain) was retrieved from a study of cytomegalovirus exposure and HLA in healthy donors. From germline, CDR1 is SQVTM and CDR2 ANQGSEA. V gave up 4 bases and J gave up 2 bases; unmatched junction bases: 6. There are 15 residues in the CDR3. Both 60 Vbeta primers and 13 Jbeta primers went into the PCR. The data were produced by immunoSEQ multiplex PCR, yet TCRdb's version contains in-frame clones alone and is incomplete. The sample records about 130,000 clones, approximately 75% being singletons. This clone turned up a few times. The sequenced sample was PBMCs. The source of this sequence is a woman aged 40 to 50 in good health and CMV-seropositive. The rearrangement uses TRBV29-1 and TRBJ2-7; TRBD2 matches at 12 bases. The CDR3 region has the DNA TGCAGCGTTGTTCGGGGACTAGCGGGCACCTACGAGCAGTACTTC. Its protein is CSVVRGLAGTYEQYF.